These 20 T cell receptor beta chains originate from one sample sequenced in a study of shared clonotypes between healthy human individuals. TCRdb keeps only in-frame clones here, not all; method: immunoSEQ multiplex PCR. The sample carries around 1,900,000 clones, about 94% recorded once. Naive CD8 cells lacked CD45RO and underwent positive selection for CCR7, leaving out terminally differentiated effector memory CD45RA+ cells. Material: naive CD8+ T cells from PBMCs. These receptors were taken from a man younger than 30 in good health. Some clones in this sample may be carry-over from other donors' samples.

This chain uses TRBV9 with TRBJ2-1; 13 bases agree with TRBD2. The CDR3 runs to 18 residues. Germline V gene data show CDR1 as SGDLS and CDR2 as YYNGEE. The junction had 9 bases not matched to a gene; V was cut back by 4 bases and J by 2 bases. The CDR3, as DNA: TGTGCCAGCAGCTCGGGACTAGCGGGAATAACCGCCTACAATGAGCAGTTCTTC. Encoded protein: CASSSGLAGITAYNEQFF.

The chain joins TRBV7-9 to TRBJ2-3; TRBD2 aligns across 15 bases. Germline CDR1 reads SEHNR; CDR2 reads FQNEAQ (reference sequence). This CDR3 region has 17 residues. V shed 5 bases and J 5 bases; nucleotides not matched to a gene: 8. The CDR3: CASSTWTSGRAQDTQYF. As DNA, the CDR3 is TGTGCCAGCAGCACCTGGACTAGCGGGAGGGCCCAAGATACGCAGTATTTT. The whole variable domain, remainder taken from reference TRBV7-9 and TRBJ2-3, is DTGVSQNPRHKITKRGQNVTFRCDPISEHNRLYWYRQTLGQGPEFLTYFQNEAQLEKSRLLSDRFSAERPKGSFSTLEIQRTEQGDSAMYLCASSTWTSGRAQDTQYFGPGTRLTVL.

This clone was counted only a few times. Additional DNA sequences in this sample encode the identical CDR3. The J gene is TRBJ2-7, the V gene TRBV9; D remains unclear. Germline V gives CDR1 SGDLS, CDR2 YYNGEE. V lost 0 bases, J lost 3 bases, and 4 bases lay in between. The CDR3 spans 12 residues. The CDR3 here is CASSVDGYEQYF. The CDR3 DNA reads TGTGCCAGCAGCGTAGATGGCTACGAGCAGTACTTC.

V usage is TRBV2 and J usage is TRBJ1-2; D ambiguous. The germline CDR1 and CDR2 sequences are SNHLY and FYNNEI. Trimming pared 6 bases from V and 4 bases from J, leaving 9 bases between. The CDR3 has 12 amino acids. DNA for the CDR3: TGTGCCAGCAGGGACGGCGTCTATGGCTACACCTTC. Protein sequence: CASRDGVYGYTF.

This sequence joins TRBV7-2 and TRBJ1-1, with 7 bases identical to TRBD1. This CDR3 is 14 amino acids long. V lost 4 bases and J lost 3; bases outside the gene matches: 5. Germline-derived CDR1 and CDR2 are SGHTA and FQGNSA. The CDR3 DNA reads TGTGCCAGCAGCTCGGACAGGTACTACACTGAAGCTTTCTTT. Translating gives CASSSDRYYTEAFF.

This clone has a handful of counts. V and J are TRBV10-3 and TRBJ2-3; the D gene could be TRBD1 or TRBD2 (6 bases each). Germline V gene sequence: CDR1 ENHRY, CDR2 SYGVKD. CDR3 size: 15 residues. Trimming cost V 8 bases and J 0 bases, with 15 bases left between them. The CDR3 protein is CAIGGGLSSTDTQYF. The CDR3 bases are TGTGCCATCGGAGGGGGGTTATCTAGCACAGATACGCAGTATTTT.

The chain employs TRBV27 and TRBJ1-5, with unresolved D. Germline V gives CDR1 MNHEY, CDR2 SMNVEV (reference sequence). This CDR3 region has 14 residues. The ends were cut back, 6 bases at V and 0 bases at J, with 9 bases in the middle. CDR3 sequence: CASSPASSNQPQHF. Here the CDR3 DNA reads TGTGCCAGCAGCCCCGCCTCTAGCAATCAGCCCCAGCATTTT.

The V call is TRBV2, the J call TRBJ2-7; the D gene could be TRBD1 or TRBD2 (5 bases each). CDR3 length: 17 amino acids. Germline values: CDR1 SNHLY, CDR2 FYNNEI. V lost 2 bases to trimming and J lost 6 bases, with 23 bases between them. CDR3 nucleotides: TGTGCCAGCAGTGAAACGCCTACAACAGGAACTAGAGGCGAGCAGTACTTC. It encodes CASSETPTTGTRGEQYF.

This clone was seen only once. The rearrangement joins TRBV27 to TRBJ2-1; D unresolved. CDR3 length equals 17 residues. V dropped 0 bases and J dropped 7 bases, with 19 bases sitting between them. Germline V gene data show CDR1 as MNHEY and CDR2 as SMNVEV (reference sequence). CDR3 in DNA: TGTGCCAGCAGTTTATCCTCGGGCCCCCTTCGCTTGAATGAGCAGTTCTTC. It translates to CASSLSSGPLRLNEQFF.

The CDR3 DNA reads as TGTGCCAGCAGTTTATTAAGACTAAGGGCAGTGAACACTGAAGCTTTCTTT. Its translation: CASSLLRLRAVNTEAFF. This rearrangement joins TRBV28 to TRBJ1-1; no clear D gene. The germline V gene encodes CDR1 MDHEN and CDR2 SYDVKM. The ends were cut back, 1 base at V and 0 bases at J, with 15 bases in the middle. This CDR3 is 17 amino acids long.

The chain combines TRBV5-1 with TRBJ2-1; D is undetermined. The germline CDR1 and CDR2 sequences are SGHRS and YFSETQ. This CDR3 is 12 amino acids long. V was trimmed by 0 bases and J by 8 bases, leaving 6 bases between them. CDR3 in amino acids: CASSLVVHEQFF. The CDR3, as DNA: TGCGCCAGCAGCTTGGTCGTCCATGAGCAGTTCTTC.

The chain combines TRBV5-4 with TRBJ2-7; weak D call: TRBD1 (6 bases). V dropped 2 bases and J dropped 7 bases, with 13 bases sitting between them. Germline V CDR1 and CDR2: SGHNT, YYREEE (reference sequence). The CDR3 has 13 residues. As DNA, the CDR3 is TGTGCCAGCAGCTTAAACAGGGAAGGTGAGCAGTACTTC. Its translation is CASSLNREGEQYF.

The chain couples TRBV9 to TRBJ2-1; the match to TRBD2 covers 16 bases. The CDR3 is 20 residues long. The trim removed 4 bases at V and 5 bases at J, leaving 15 bases unmatched. Germline V gene sequence: CDR1 SGDLS, CDR2 YYNGEE. The CDR3 sequence is CASSSPLGTSGRALDNEQFF. CDR3 DNA sequence: TGTGCCAGCAGCTCACCCCTTGGGACTAGCGGGAGGGCCCTCGACAATGAGCAGTTCTTC.

The chain links TRBV4-3 to TRBJ1-2, with D perhaps matching TRBD1 (6 bases). CDR3 length: 16 amino acids. Germline lookup yields CDR1 LGHNA and CDR2 YSLEER. Trimming stripped 4 bases from V and 8 bases from J, with 23 bases between. CDR3 sequence (DNA): TGCGCCAGCAGCCTCGTGGTACGCCGAGACAGGAAAGGCTACACCTTC. Amino acids: CASSLVVRRDRKGYTF.

This rearrangement joins TRBV19 to TRBJ2-7; the match to TRBD1 covers 10 bases. J gave up 3 bases and V 8 bases, and 7 bases lay outside the gene matches. This CDR3 region has 14 residues. From germline, CDR1 is LNHDA and CDR2 SQIVND (reference sequence). CDR3 region: CASGDRDRGYEQYF. Here the CDR3 DNA reads TGTGCCAGTGGGGACCGGGACAGGGGCTACGAGCAGTACTTC.

The chain joins TRBV5-1 to TRBJ1-1; D remains unclear. The germline V gene encodes CDR1 SGHRS and CDR2 YFSETQ. The CDR3 extends over 14 amino acids. The V gene lost 6 bases and the J gene lost 4 bases, with 16 bases spanning the gap. The DNA of the CDR3 is TGCGCCAGCACCGACGGGTTCGGCCTCACTGAAGCTTTCTTT. This sequence encodes CASTDGFGLTEAFF.

V and J are TRBV6-6 and TRBJ2-7; TRBD2 aligns across 12 bases. This CDR3 comprises 15 residues. V gave up 5 bases and J gave up 4 bases; unmatched junction bases: 6. Germline values: CDR1 MNHNY, CDR2 SVGAGI (reference sequence). In DNA, the CDR3 is TGTGCCAGCAGTCCTACTAGCGGGAGGTTTTACGAGCAGTACTTC. Protein: CASSPTSGRFYEQYF.

V is TRBV2 and J is TRBJ1-1; 11 bases map to TRBD1. The germline V gene encodes CDR1 SNHLY and CDR2 FYNNEI. The J segment lost 5 bases and the V segment lost 4 bases, leaving 15 bases of the junction unmatched. The CDR3 spans 18 residues. CDR3 in amino acids: CASSVDSRDRGRGTEAFF. The CDR3 nucleotides are TGTGCCAGCAGTGTCGATTCCCGGGACAGGGGGAGAGGGACTGAAGCTTTCTTT.

The CDR3 here is CASSLRGEPQETQYF. The CDR3 nucleotides are TGTGCCAGCAGCCTTAGAGGAGAACCCCAAGAGACCCAGTACTTC. This chain links TRBV13 with TRBJ2-5, with D uncertain. V lost 5 bases, J lost 1 base, and 14 bases lay in between. In germline, CDR1 is PRHDT, CDR2 FYEKMQ (reference sequence). This CDR3 contains 15 residues.

This clone was picked up one time. The chain employs TRBV28 and TRBJ2-1; TRBD1 aligns across 7 bases. V dropped 1 base and J dropped 4; count of bases not matched to a gene: 13. Per germline, CDR1 MDHEN and CDR2 SYDVKM. The CDR3 extends over 18 amino acids. CDR3 in amino acids: CASSLYFLGTEHYNEQFF. As DNA, the CDR3 is TGTGCCAGCAGTTTATATTTTTTGGGGACAGAGCATTACAATGAGCAGTTCTTC. The full variable domain, completed using reference TRBV28 and TRBJ2-1, is DVKVTQSSRYLVKRTGEKVFLECVQDMDHENMFWYRQDPGLGLRLIYFSYDVKMKEKGDIPEGYSVSREKKERFSLILESASTNQTSMYLCASSLYFLGTEHYNEQFFGPGTRLTVL.